These 26 T cell receptor beta chains originate from one sample sequenced in a study of shared clonotypes between healthy human individuals. Naivety among CD8 cells was defined by CD45RO negativity and positive CCR7 selection, thereby excluding terminally differentiated effector memory CD45RA+ cells. The repertoire was sequenced with immunoSEQ multiplex PCR; TCRdb's copy has only in-frame clones and lacks some. The top ten clones hold 1.5% to 2% of a sample with roughly 2,000,000 clones, 93% of them seen once. Specimen: naive CD8+ T cells from PBMCs. These receptors were taken from a man aged 18 to 30 in good health. Some clones in this sample may be carry-over from other donors' samples.

CDR3 sequence: CASSIMGQVEQYF. Here the CDR3 DNA reads TGTGCCAGTAGTATAATGGGACAGGTGGAGCAGTACTTC. This rearrangement joins TRBV19 to TRBJ2-7; 8 positions agree with TRBD1. Losses at the gene ends were 2 bases for V and 7 bases for J; bases not matched to a gene: 4. Looked up from germline, CDR1 is LNHDA and CDR2 is SQIVND (reference sequence). This CDR3 is 13 amino acids long.

This clone appeared once. The chain joins TRBV6-1 to TRBJ1-1, with a tentative D call TRBD1 (6 bases). The CDR3 covers 14 residues. V dropped 8 bases and J dropped 2 bases, with 15 bases sitting between them. Germline V gene data show CDR1 as MNHNS and CDR2 as SASEGT. CDR3 DNA sequence: TGTGCCAGCGGTAGGACAGCTTCAAACACTGAAGCTTTCTTT. Translated, it gives CASGRTASNTEAFF.

Worth noting for this clone: At one end, the junction sequence differs from germline, possibly due to a read error. The rearrangement links TRBV10-3 to TRBJ2-7; TRBD2 agrees at 7 bases. The CDR3 spans 15 residues. Germline lookup yields CDR1 ENHRY and CDR2 SYGVKD. CDR3 nucleotide sequence: TGTGCCATCAGTGAGTTCTGGCGGGAGTCCTTCGAGCAGTACTTC. Protein: CAISEFWRESFEQYF.

V and J are TRBV7-9 and TRBJ1-2; a possible D gene is TRBD1 (6 bases). The V end lost 1 base, the J end lost 6 bases, and 9 bases lay between the germline ends. The CDR3 is made up of 13 amino acids. Germline V gives CDR1 SEHNR, CDR2 FQNEAQ (reference sequence). CDR3: CASSLVYRDGYTF. The CDR3 DNA follows: TGTGCCAGCAGCTTAGTGTACAGGGATGGCTACACCTTC.

This chain links TRBV6-6 with TRBJ1-1; the D is unclear. V was cut by 6 bases and J by 0 bases, with 5 bases left in between. CDR1 is MNHNY, CDR2 SVGAGI, per germline (reference sequence). This CDR3 spans 12 amino acids. CDR3 in amino acids: CASRNMNTEAFF. As DNA, the CDR3 is TGTGCCAGCAGGAACATGAACACTGAAGCTTTCTTT.

The V call is TRBV6-5, the J call TRBJ2-3, with 7 bases that match TRBD2. CDR1 and CDR2 from the germline V gene are MNHEY and SVGAGI. There are 15 residues in the CDR3. V shed 7 bases and J 1 base; nucleotides not matched to a gene: 8. CDR3 loop: CASNPASGGTDTQYF. CDR3 coding DNA: TGTGCCAGCAACCCTGCTAGCGGAGGCACAGATACGCAGTATTTT.

The chain is built from TRBV7-8 and TRBJ2-4, with a possible D match to TRBD2 (7 bases). The CDR3 loop spans 21 amino acids. The V end lost 1 base, the J end lost 8 bases, and 33 bases lay between the germline ends. The V gene's germline CDR1 is SGHVS and CDR2 FQNEAQ. This CDR3 reads CASSLVRVGLEGEGLNDIQYF. The CDR3 region has the DNA TGTGCCAGCAGCTTAGTCAGGGTGGGCCTCGAGGGGGAGGGCCTCAACGACATTCAGTACTTC.

The chain employs TRBV4-1 and TRBJ2-2, with 7 bases identical to TRBD2. V shed 4 bases, J shed 5 bases, and the junction held 10 bases outside the gene matches. In germline, CDR1 is MGHRA, CDR2 YSYEKL. The CDR3 length is 16 residues. The CDR3 loop reads CASSPRGGPGTGELFF. CDR3 coding DNA: TGCGCCAGCAGCCCCCGGGGAGGGCCAGGGACCGGGGAGCTGTTTTTT.

This chain links TRBV5-1 with TRBJ2-7; TRBD1 agrees at 8 bases. Germline V gene data show CDR1 as SGHRS and CDR2 as YFSETQ. The CDR3 consists of 14 residues. V shed 9 bases and J 3 bases; nucleotides not matched to a gene: 11. Here the CDR3 reads CATSTGGVFYEQYF. The CDR3 bases are TGCGCCACCTCTACAGGGGGAGTCTTCTACGAGCAGTACTTC.

The rearrangement joins TRBV29-1 to TRBJ2-2; no clear D gene. V lost 0 bases, J lost 6 bases, and 8 bases lay in between. The CDR3 runs to 13 residues. Germline CDR1 is SQVTM and CDR2 is ANQGSEA. The CDR3, as DNA: TGCAGCGTTGAAGACACAATCCCCGGGGAGCTGTTTTTT. Protein sequence: CSVEDTIPGELFF.

Points on this clone: Other DNA sequences in the sample encode the same CDR3. The chain is built from TRBV27 and TRBJ2-7; D possibly matches TRBD1 or TRBD2 (5 bases each). V was shortened by 0 bases and J by 4 bases, with 16 bases between the two germline ends. Germline values: CDR1 MNHEY, CDR2 SMNVEV (reference sequence). The CDR3 spans 16 residues. CDR3 protein: CASSLSSGTVDYEQYF. The CDR3 DNA reads TGTGCCAGCAGTTTATCCTCCGGGACGGTTGATTACGAGCAGTACTTC.

The chain joins TRBV27 to TRBJ2-3, with a possible D match to TRBD1 (5 bases). V shed 5 bases and J shed 1 base, with 13 bases lying between them. Germline lookup yields CDR1 MNHEY and CDR2 SMNVEV (reference sequence). The CDR3 is made up of 15 amino acids. The CDR3 region has the DNA TGTGCCAGCAGTCCGTTGCAGGGCGGCACAGATACGCAGTATTTT. As protein: CASSPLQGGTDTQYF.

The rearrangement joins TRBV23-1 to TRBJ1-2; D may be TRBD1 (6 bases). TRBV23-1 is reported as an ORF; its role is uncertain. The CDR3 is made up of 15 amino acids. V dropped 2 bases and J dropped 4 bases, with 14 bases sitting between them. The CDR3 DNA reads TGCGCCAGCAGTCAACCGGACAGCCCTGGCTATGGCTACACCTTC. Translated, it gives CASSQPDSPGYGYTF.

In the case of this clone: The same CDR3 is also encoded by other DNA sequences in this sample. The chain is built from TRBV28 and TRBJ2-3; 7 nucleotides match TRBD1. CDR1 is MDHEN, CDR2 SYDVKM, per germline. The CDR3 has 14 residues. Trimming cost V 6 bases and J 0 bases; bases outside gene matches: 3. Here the CDR3 reads CASSWTGSTDTQYF. In DNA form, the CDR3 reads TGTGCCAGCAGCTGGACAGGCAGCACAGATACGCAGTATTTT.

J is TRBJ2-7 and V is TRBV4-1; 14 bases map to TRBD2. This CDR3 is 14 amino acids long. Per the germline V gene, CDR1 is MGHRA and CDR2 is YSYEKL. The V segment lost 1 base and the J segment 13 bases; nucleotides outside the gene matches: 6. CDR3 nucleotide sequence: TGCGCCAGCAGCCAAGTTGGGACTAGCGGGAGAGGATACTTC. It translates to CASSQVGTSGRGYF.

The chain combines TRBV28 with TRBJ2-3, with unresolved D. Germline CDR1 and CDR2: MDHEN and SYDVKM. V lost 5 bases and J lost 0, with 12 bases in between. The CDR3 loop spans 15 amino acids. The CDR3 spells CASSRTATSTDTQYF. The CDR3 DNA reads TGTGCCAGCAGTCGAACAGCTACTAGCACAGATACGCAGTATTTT.

This chain joins TRBV19 and TRBJ1-1; no reliable D call. The CDR3 totals 14 residues. V lost 0 bases to trimming and J lost 3 bases, with 8 bases between them. Germline V gene sequence: CDR1 LNHDA, CDR2 SQIVND (reference sequence). CDR3 amino acids: CASSIDEEDTEAFF. CDR3 DNA sequence: TGTGCCAGTAGTATAGATGAGGAGGACACTGAAGCTTTCTTT.

This chain connects TRBV5-6 to TRBJ1-5; 8 bases line up with TRBD1. Germline V CDR1 and CDR2: SGHDT, YYEEEE. CDR3 length equals 15 residues. Trimming cost V 3 bases and J 5 bases; bases outside gene matches: 7. The CDR3 DNA reads TGTGCCAGCAGCTCCAATGGACAGGGCTATCAGCCCCAGCATTTT. Protein: CASSSNGQGYQPQHF. Full variable domain (rest looked up from reference TRBV5-6 and TRBJ1-5): DAGVTQSPTHLIKTRGQQVTLRCSPKSGHDTVSWYQQALGQGPQFIFQYYEEEERQRGNFPDRFSGHQFPNYSSELNVNALLLGDSALYLCASSSNGQGYQPQHFGDGTRLSIL.

The chain uses TRBV5-1 and TRBJ1-5, with D uncertain. The germline V gene has CDR1 SGHRS and CDR2 YFSETQ. This CDR3 contains 14 residues. V lost 0 bases to trimming and J lost 7 bases, with 11 bases between them. CDR3 DNA sequence: TGCGCCAGCAGCTTGGGCGGCAGCCGGCAGCCCCAGCATTTT. Translating it yields CASSLGGSRQPQHF.

The V call is TRBV19, the J call TRBJ1-4; no definite D call. This CDR3 region has 11 residues. Germline loops: CDR1 LNHDA, CDR2 SQIVND (reference sequence). Here the CDR3 reads CACQDGEKLFF. Written as DNA, the CDR3 is TGTGCTTGCCAGGACGGAGAAAAACTGTTTTTT.

The V and J genes are TRBV28 and TRBJ1-2, with 9 bases fitting TRBD1. The germline V gene encodes CDR1 MDHEN and CDR2 SYDVKM. This CDR3 comprises 14 residues. The junction had 9 bases not matched to a gene; V was cut back by 6 bases and J by 7 bases. The CDR3 sequence: CASSPGTGILGYTF. For the CDR3, the DNA is TGTGCCAGCAGCCCCGGGACAGGGATTCTTGGCTACACCTTC.

The CDR3, as DNA: TGTGCCAGCAACATAAGGGGTGAGCAGTTCTTC. Translated: CASNIRGEQFF. This chain uses TRBV28 with TRBJ2-1; a possible D gene is TRBD1 (5 bases). This CDR3 spans 11 amino acids. Trimming took 7 bases from V and 9 from J, leaving 10 bases between them. Germline CDR1 and CDR2: MDHEN and SYDVKM.

The chain links TRBV7-9 to TRBJ2-7; possibly TRBD2 for D (6 bases). This CDR3 is built from 15 residues. CDR1 and CDR2 (germline): SEHNR, FQNEAQ (reference sequence). V gave up 5 bases and J gave up 3 bases, with 17 bases separating them. CDR3 region: CASSAAGSAVYEQYF. Written as DNA, the CDR3 is TGTGCCAGCAGCGCGGCGGGGTCGGCAGTCTACGAGCAGTACTTC.

The sample holds a few counts of this clone. The V gene is TRBV19, the J gene TRBJ2-1, with unresolved D. V was trimmed by 7 bases and J by 7 bases, leaving 8 bases between them. CDR3 length: 11 residues. Looked up from germline, CDR1 is LNHDA and CDR2 is SQIVND (reference sequence). The CDR3 reads CASIGVNEQFF. CDR3 coding DNA: TGTGCCAGTATTGGGGTTAATGAGCAGTTCTTC.

V is TRBV11-2 and J is TRBJ2-3; 12 positions match TRBD2. Germline values: CDR1 SGHAT, CDR2 FQNNGV. The CDR3 spans 18 residues. V dropped 0 bases and J dropped 0; count of bases not matched to a gene: 4. The DNA of the CDR3 is TGTGCCAGCAGCTTAGATCTGCTAGCGGGAGGGAGCACAGATACGCAGTATTTT. Translated, it gives CASSLDLLAGGSTDTQYF.

CDR3: CASSIAQGISYEQYF. CDR3 DNA sequence: TGTGCCAGCAGTATAGCACAAGGCATCTCCTACGAGCAGTACTTC. V is TRBV27 and J is TRBJ2-7, with no clear D. Germline V gene sequence: CDR1 MNHEY, CDR2 SMNVEV (reference sequence). The CDR3 is 15 amino acids. Deletions cut 5 bases from V and 0 bases from J, with 14 bases between.